What follows are 21 T cell receptor beta chains derived from one specimen sequenced in a study of beta chain features in type 1 diabetes. The entirety of the isolated RNA underwent reverse transcription, so expressed TCRB transcripts were sequenced. TCRdb's copy holds only in-frame clones and misses some; the assay was immunoSEQ multiplex PCR. The sample comprises about 330,000 clones, 11% of which are singletons, and 0.015% rests with the top ten. The sequenced sample was naive CD4+ T cells from blood. Every receptor here comes from a woman aged 25-40 years in good health.

The chain has TRBV20-1 and TRBJ2-3, with 7 nucleotides matching TRBD2. Germline V lookup: CDR1 DFQATT, CDR2 SNEGSKA (reference sequence). J was trimmed by 8 bases and V by 3 bases; bases with no gene match: 2. This CDR3 is 11 amino acids long. The CDR3 DNA follows: TGCAGTGCTAGCCGCGGGGGTACGCAGTATTTT. Its translation: CSASRGGTQYF.

This chain uses TRBV4-1 with TRBJ2-3; TRBD1 matches 7 bases. CDR1 MGHRA and CDR2 YSYEKL come from the germline V gene. V shed 0 bases and J 3 bases; nucleotides not matched to a gene: 9. The CDR3 covers 17 residues. In DNA, the CDR3 is TGCGCCAGCAGCCAAGATTTCAGGACAGGCGAGACAGATACGCAGTATTTT. Residues: CASSQDFRTGETDTQYF.

This CDR3 is CASSQDPGAGANVLTF. The CDR3 region has the DNA TGCGCCAGCAGCCAAGATCCGGGGGCTGGGGCCAACGTCCTGACTTTC. The V gene is TRBV4-3, the J gene TRBJ2-6; D may be TRBD2 (6 bases). The CDR3 runs 16 residues. CDR1 and CDR2 (germline): LGHNA, YSLEER. V lost 0 bases and J lost 2, with 8 bases in between.

The table lists this clone with a few counts. The genes are TRBV19 and TRBJ2-2; TRBD2 matches 10 bases. V lost 1 base to trimming and J lost 2 bases; unmatched junction nucleotides: 1. CDR3 size: 16 residues. Looked up from germline, CDR1 is LNHDA and CDR2 is SQIVND (reference sequence). CDR3 in DNA: TGTGCCAGTAGTATAGGGACTAGCGGCAACACCGGGGAGCTGTTTTTT. As protein: CASSIGTSGNTGELFF.

This clone was counted once. V is TRBV28 and J is TRBJ2-7, with D unresolved. V was cut by 2 bases and J by 5 bases, with 16 bases left in between. The CDR3 totals 15 residues. Germline CDR1 is MDHEN and CDR2 is SYDVKM. In DNA, the CDR3 is TGTGCCAGCAGTTTACCCACGGTGACTCCTCACGAGCAGTACTTC. This translates into CASSLPTVTPHEQYF.

This chain joins TRBV27 and TRBJ1-2; 7 nucleotides line up with TRBD1. Germline V gene lookup returns CDR1 MNHEY and CDR2 SMNVEV (reference sequence). CDR3 length: 15 amino acids. V was clipped by 6 bases and J by 1 base; unmatched bases: 8. Here the CDR3 DNA reads TGTGCCAGCAGAAATCGGGACAGAAGTAACTATGGCTACACCTTC. Its protein product is CASRNRDRSNYGYTF.

The V call is TRBV25-1, the J call TRBJ2-5; D is ambiguous. Germline V gene sequence: CDR1 MGHDK, CDR2 SYGVNS. The CDR3 contains 13 residues. V lost 7 bases to trimming and J lost 5 bases, with 14 bases between them. The CDR3 coding sequence is TGTGCCAGCAACGAACTATACGGGGAGACCCAGTACTTC. Its protein is CASNELYGETQYF.

This chain links TRBV28 with TRBJ1-4; D not resolved. This CDR3 region has 14 residues. Germline CDR1 is MDHEN and CDR2 is SYDVKM. Trimming removed 7 bases from V and 6 bases from J, with 15 bases in between. The CDR3 DNA is TGTGCCAGCATTTCCGGCGGAAAATATGAAAAACTGTTTTTT. Translated, it gives CASISGGKYEKLFF.

This clone was found a few times. The V call is TRBV7-3, the J call TRBJ1-2; 11 nucleotides align to TRBD1. Unmatched junction bases numbered 5, after V lost 4 bases and J lost 4 bases. The CDR3 has 15 amino acids. Looked up from germline, CDR1 is SGHTA and CDR2 is FQGTGA. CDR3 in amino acids: CASSSKGQGGYGYTF. The CDR3 nucleotides read TGTGCCAGCAGCTCCAAGGGACAGGGGGGCTATGGCTACACCTTC. The full variable domain, its missing parts supplied by reference TRBV7-3 and TRBJ1-2, is GAGVSQTPSNKVTEKGKYVELRCDPISGHTALYWYRQSLGQGPEFLIYFQGTGAADDSGLPNDRFFAVRPEGSVSTLKIQRTERGDSAVYLCASSSKGQGGYGYTFGSGTRLTVV.

This clone was detected only a few times. The V gene is TRBV10-3, the J gene TRBJ2-5; 14 nucleotides line up with TRBD2. The CDR3 has 17 residues. The V gene end was trimmed by 6 bases and the J gene end by 5 bases; junction bases not matched to a gene: 11. CDR1 and CDR2 (germline): ENHRY, SYGVKD. The CDR3 DNA reads TGTGCCATCAGGGCGCCGGGACTAGCGGGAGTCGGGGAGACCCAGTACTTC. Protein product: CAIRAPGLAGVGETQYF.

This chain uses TRBV28 with TRBJ1-5; 8 bases match TRBD1. V gave up 6 bases and J gave up 0 bases; unmatched junction bases: 4. CDR3 length: 15 amino acids. CDR1 is MDHEN, CDR2 SYDVKM, per germline. The CDR3: CASSQQGGSNQPQHF. CDR3 coding DNA: TGTGCCAGCAGCCAACAGGGGGGTAGCAATCAGCCCCAGCATTTT.

The chain is built from TRBV5-6 and TRBJ2-7; TRBD2 aligns across 10 bases. The length of the CDR3 is 14 residues. V shed 7 bases and J 5 bases; nucleotides not matched to a gene: 9. Germline CDR1 and CDR2: SGHDT and YYEEEE. The CDR3 DNA reads as TGTGCCAGCCACAGCGGGAGGGCCCGCCACGAGCAGTACTTC. This gives the protein CASHSGRARHEQYF.

In this sample, this clone turned up a few times. The CDR3 loop is CASSVVGDYPYNEQFF. In DNA, the CDR3 is TGTGCCAGCAGCGTAGTCGGGGACTACCCATACAATGAGCAGTTCTTC. V is TRBV9 and J is TRBJ2-1, with 7 bases that match TRBD2. The CDR3 loop spans 16 amino acids. Per the germline V gene, CDR1 is SGDLS and CDR2 is YYNGEE. V gave up 0 bases and J gave up 4 bases; unmatched junction bases: 7.

This clone occurred a few times. The genes are TRBV21-1 and TRBJ2-7; the table's D gene call, TRBD1, was not cross checked with the DNA. TRBV21-1 is a listed pseudogene. The CDR3 has 15 amino acids. CDR3: CASSNPGTVPYEQYF. The DNA of the CDR3 is TGTGCCAGCAGCAACCCCGGGACAGTCCCCTACGAGCAGTACTTC.

The rearrangement uses TRBV6-6 and TRBJ1-2; the match to TRBD1 covers 9 bases. Losses at the gene ends were 8 bases for V and 0 bases for J; bases not matched to a gene: 1. The CDR3 has 13 amino acids. Germline V CDR1 and CDR2: MNHNY, SVGAGI (reference sequence). The CDR3 loop is CASRDRANYGYTF. The CDR3 DNA is TGTGCCAGCCGGGACAGGGCTAACTATGGCTACACCTTC.

This chain links TRBV19 with TRBJ1-2, with 7 bases that match TRBD1. CDR1 LNHDA and CDR2 SQIVND come from the germline V gene (reference sequence). With V trimmed by 6 bases and J by 3 bases, 13 bases remained unmatched. This CDR3 spans 16 amino acids. The CDR3 reads CASSRQTGPSDYGYTF. The CDR3 DNA follows: TGTGCCAGTAGCCGACAGACAGGGCCTAGTGACTATGGCTACACCTTC.

The chain has TRBV18 and TRBJ1-5; 9 bases agree with TRBD1. The CDR3 extends over 19 amino acids. Germline V lookup: CDR1 KGHSH, CDR2 LQKENI. V gave up 5 bases and J gave up 2 bases; unmatched junction bases: 16. CDR3 sequence: CASSKGQGLRRGGNQPQHF. For the CDR3, the DNA is TGTGCCAGCTCAAAAGGACAGGGGTTAAGAAGAGGAGGCAATCAGCCCCAGCATTTT.

The sample holds a few counts of this clone. Relative to the germline gene, one junction end is altered; a read error may explain this. The rearrangement uses TRBV7-7 and TRBJ2-1; 15 nucleotides match TRBD2. This CDR3 contains 15 residues. Germline values: CDR1 SSHAT, CDR2 FNYEAQ (reference sequence). CDR3 loop: CASSLGTSGGNEQFF. CDR3 DNA sequence: TGTGCTAGCAGCTTAGGGACTAGCGGGGGGAATGAGCAGTTCTTC. The variable domain in full, with the rest retrieved from reference TRBV7-7 and TRBJ2-1, is GAGVSQSPRYKVTKRGQDVTLRCDPISSHATLYWYQQALGQGPEFLTYFNYEAQPDKSGLPSDRFSAERPEGSISTLTIQRTEQRDSAMYRCASSLGTSGGNEQFFGPGTRLTVL.

This clone was seen a few times. The chain employs TRBV5-1 and TRBJ1-2; D uncertain. V lost 1 base, J lost 2 bases, and 6 bases lay in between. CDR1 SGHRS and CDR2 YFSETQ come from the germline V gene. The CDR3 totals 13 residues. Here the CDR3 DNA reads TGCGCCAGCAGCTTGTCAGTAAACTATGGCTACACCTTC. It yields the protein CASSLSVNYGYTF.

This clone has more than one count but fewer than ten. The gene calls are TRBV7-8 and TRBJ1-4, with a possible D match to TRBD1 (5 bases). Per germline, CDR1 SGHVS and CDR2 FQNEAQ. V was cut by 6 bases and J by 0 bases, with 14 bases left in between. CDR3 length: 16 amino acids. The CDR3 is CASRDPGAATNEKLFF. DNA for the CDR3: TGTGCCAGCAGAGACCCTGGGGCAGCAACTAATGAAAAACTGTTTTTT.

The chain links TRBV4-3 to TRBJ1-6, with D maybe TRBD1 (5 bases). This CDR3 has 15 amino acids. V was trimmed by 0 bases and J by 5 bases, leaving 8 bases between them. CDR1 and CDR2 (germline): LGHNA, YSLEER. The CDR3: CASSQDEGDNSPLHF. As DNA, the CDR3 is TGCGCCAGCAGCCAAGATGAAGGGGATAATTCACCCCTCCACTTT.